This T cell receptor (beta chain) was captured in a study of OX40 agonist ivuxolimab in advanced cancers. About the study: Patients in the trial were receiving intravenous ivuxolimab every 2 weeks, at doses of 0.01 to 10 mg/kg. The mean age was approximately 60 years, ranging from about 20 to 90, with approximately 85% of participants male. Study-level points and caveats: The work left the antigen specificity of expanded peripheral T cells undetermined.

CDR1 GTSNPN and CDR2 SVGIG come from the germline V gene (reference sequence). The CDR3 has 12 residues. The J segment lost 13 bases and the V segment lost 3 bases, leaving 5 bases of the junction unmatched. Sequencing used immunoSEQ multiplex PCR; TCRdb keeps in-frame clones, though not all of them. The table lists about 130,000 clones, less than 95% of them singletons. Worth noting for this clone: The antigen remains unidentified.

The rearrangement links TRBV30 to TRBJ2-2, with TRBD2 matching 10 bases. The receptor was isolated from an adult with an advanced solid tumor such as melanoma, head and neck, liver or kidney cancer. The sequencing here drew on CD4+ or CD8+ T cells sorted from blood, taken in a trial of the OX40 agonist ivuxolimab. The CDR3 here is CAWRGTSDSLFF. The DNA of the CDR3 is TGTGCCTGGAGGGGGACTAGCGACTCGCTGTTTTTT. The full variable domain, its missing parts supplied by reference TRBV30 and TRBJ2-2, is SQTIHQWPATLVQPVGSPLSLECTVEGTSNPNLYWYRQAAGRGLQLLFYSVGIGQISSEVPQNLSASRPQDRQFILSSKKLLLSDSGFYLCAWRGTSDSLFFGEGSRLTVL.